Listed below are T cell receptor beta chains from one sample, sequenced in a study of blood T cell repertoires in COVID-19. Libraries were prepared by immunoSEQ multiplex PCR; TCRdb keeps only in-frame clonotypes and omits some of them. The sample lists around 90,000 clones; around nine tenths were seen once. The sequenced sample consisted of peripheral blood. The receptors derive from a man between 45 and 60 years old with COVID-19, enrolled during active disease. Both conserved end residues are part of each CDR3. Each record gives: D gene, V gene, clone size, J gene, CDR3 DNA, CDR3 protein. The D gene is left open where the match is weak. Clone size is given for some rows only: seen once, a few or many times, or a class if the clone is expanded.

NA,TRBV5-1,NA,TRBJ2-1,TGCGCCAGCAGCTCTGGCACGGTGGAGTCCTACAATGAGCAGTTCTTC,CASSSGTVESYNEQFF
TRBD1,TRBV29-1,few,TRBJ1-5,TGCAGCGCCGTGACAGGGGTCAATCAGCCCCAGCATTTT,CSAVTGVNQPQHF
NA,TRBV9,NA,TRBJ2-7,TGTGCCAGCAGCGTAGACTGGGGAGACGAGCAGTACTTC,CASSVDWGDEQYF
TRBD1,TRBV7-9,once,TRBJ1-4,TGTGCCAGCAGCCTACCCGGGACAGGGATCGAAAAACTGTTTTTT,CASSLPGTGIEKLFF
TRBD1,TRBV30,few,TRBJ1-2,TGTGCCTGGAGTGACACCGGGACAGGGGACGGCTACACCTTC,CAWSDTGTGDGYTF
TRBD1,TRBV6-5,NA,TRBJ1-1,TGTGCCAGCAGTTACACATGGGACAGAGAAGCTTTCTTT,CASSYTWDREAFF
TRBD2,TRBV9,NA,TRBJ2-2,TGTGCCAGCAGCAGAGGGGGGACTAGCGGCCGGGAGCTGTTTTTT,CASSRGGTSGRELFF
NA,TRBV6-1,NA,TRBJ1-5,TGTGCCAGCAGTGAACGATCGCCCACGGCCCAGCATTTT,CASSERSPTAQHF
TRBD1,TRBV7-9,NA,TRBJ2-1,TGTGCCGGCACAGGGGCGACAGGGTTTTTCAATGAGCAGTTCTTC,CAGTGATGFFNEQFF
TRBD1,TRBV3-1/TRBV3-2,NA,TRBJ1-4,TGTGCCAGCAGCCTCTGGACAGGGAGGAGTGAAAAACTGTTTTTT,CASSLWTGRSEKLFF
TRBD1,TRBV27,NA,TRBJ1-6,TGTGCCAGCAGTTTAAGTGGCAGGGGGGTAAATTCACCCCTCCACTTT,CASSLSGRGVNSPLHF
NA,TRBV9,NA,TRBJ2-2,TGTGCCAGCACCGTAGAAGTCGACTCCTTTAACACCGGGGAGCTGTTTTTT,CASTVEVDSFNTGELFF
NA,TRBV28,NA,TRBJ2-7,TGTGCCAGCACTGTCGGGTACACCTCCTACGAGCAGTACTTC,CASTVGYTSYEQYF
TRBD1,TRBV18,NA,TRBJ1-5,TGTGCCAGCTCAGCCCGGACAGGGTTCAATCAGCCCCAGCATTTT,CASSARTGFNQPQHF
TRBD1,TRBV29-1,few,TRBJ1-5,TGCAGCGTGGTAACAGGGGTCAATCAGCCCCAGCATTTT,CSVVTGVNQPQHF
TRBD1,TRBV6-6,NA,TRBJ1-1,TGTGCCAGCAGCGGACAGGGGCCTCCTGAAGCTTTCTTT,CASSGQGPPEAFF
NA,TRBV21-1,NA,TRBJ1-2,TGTGCCAGCAGCCCTACGCGGAACTATGGCTACACCTTC,CASSPTRNYGYTF
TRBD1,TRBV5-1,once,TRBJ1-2,TGCGCCAGCAGCGTCGGACAGGGGGCATACTATGGCTACACCTTC,CASSVGQGAYYGYTF
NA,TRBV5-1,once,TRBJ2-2,TGCGCCAGCAGCTTGGGGCAGGCCGGGGAGCTGTTTTTT,CASSLGQAGELFF
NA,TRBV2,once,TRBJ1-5,TGTGCCAGCAGTGAAGATTACAATCAGCCCCAGCATTTT,CASSEDYNQPQHF
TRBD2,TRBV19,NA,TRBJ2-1,TGTGCCAGTAGTACATCGGGACTAGCGGCATATGAGCAGTTCTTC,CASSTSGLAAYEQFF
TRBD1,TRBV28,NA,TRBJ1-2,TGTGCCAGCAGTTCGACAGGGTTGGCAAGGAACTATGGCTACACCTTC,CASSSTGLARNYGYTF
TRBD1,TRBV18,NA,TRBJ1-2,TGTGCCAGCTCACCCAGGGGGGCTGGCTACACCTTC,CASSPRGAGYTF
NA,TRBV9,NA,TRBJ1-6,TGTGCCAGCAGCAATGACAGGTATAATTCACCCCTCCACTTT,CASSNDRYNSPLHF